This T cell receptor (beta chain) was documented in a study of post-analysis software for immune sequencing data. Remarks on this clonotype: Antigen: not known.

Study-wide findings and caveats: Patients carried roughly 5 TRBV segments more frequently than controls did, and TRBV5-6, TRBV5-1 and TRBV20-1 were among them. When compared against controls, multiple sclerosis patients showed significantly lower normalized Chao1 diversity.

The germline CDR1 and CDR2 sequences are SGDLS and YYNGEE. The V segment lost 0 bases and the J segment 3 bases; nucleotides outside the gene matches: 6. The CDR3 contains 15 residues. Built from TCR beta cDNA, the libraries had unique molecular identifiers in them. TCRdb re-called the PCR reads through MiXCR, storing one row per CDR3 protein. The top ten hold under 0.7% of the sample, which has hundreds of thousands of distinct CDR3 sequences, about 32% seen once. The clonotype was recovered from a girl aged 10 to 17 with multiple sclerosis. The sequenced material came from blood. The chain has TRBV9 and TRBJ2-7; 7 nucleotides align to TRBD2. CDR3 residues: CASSVDPGGLYEQYF. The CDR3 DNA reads TGTGCCAGCAGCGTAGATCCGGGAGGACTCTACGAGCAGTACTTC.